This is a list of T cell receptor beta chains from one sample in a study of blood T cell repertoires in COVID-19. Measured with immunoSEQ multiplex PCR; TCRdb has only the in-frame clones, and not every one. Of 120,000 or so clones detected, about 80% appear once; the ten largest clones hold under 4.5%. Sequencing used peripheral blood. The origin of the receptors is a woman aged 45-65 years with acute or convalescent COVID-19. The CDR3 runs from the conserved cysteine through the conserved F or W. Fields, in order: J gene, V gene, D gene, clone size, CDR3 DNA, CDR3 protein. The D gene is left open where the match is weak. The size field is filled for only some rows; it gives once, few, many or a size class.

TRBJ2-3 TRBV30 TRBD1 once TGTGCCTGGAGTGTACAGGGGGGCACAGATACGCAGTATTTT CAWSVQGGTDTQYF
TRBJ1-6 TRBV5-1 . . TGCGCCAGCAGCTTGATGACAGGCGGCGCAAATTCACCCCTCCACTTT CASSLMTGGANSPLHF
TRBJ2-1 TRBV24-1 TRBD2 . TGTGCCACCAGTGATTTGAGCGGGAGATCCAATGAGCAGTTCTTC CATSDLSGRSNEQFF
TRBJ1-1 TRBV27 . . TGTGCCAGCAGGACAAGGGAGAGGGCCACTGAAGCTTTCTTT CASRTRERATEAFF
TRBJ1-1 TRBV3-1/TRBV3-2 . . TGTGCCAGCAGGGGCGGGGGACACCTGAACACTGAAGCTTTCTTT CASRGGGHLNTEAFF
TRBJ1-1 TRBV5-1 . . TGCGCCAGCAGCGACGGACAGTTCAAGGAAGCTTTCTTT CASSDGQFKEAFF
TRBJ1-3 TRBV7-3 . . TGTGCCAGCAGCTTACTGCACGGTGGAAACACCATATATTTT CASSLLHGGNTIYF
TRBJ1-6 TRBV4-2 . . TGTGCCAGCAGCCCGGGGGGGGGCGATTCACCCCTCCACTTT CASSPGGGDSPLHF
TRBJ2-2 TRBV18 . once TGTGCCAGCTCACCTAGATTACGACGGGGTAACACCGGGGAGCTGTTTTTT CASSPRLRRGNTGELFF
TRBJ2-3 TRBV5-4 . . TGTGCCAGCAGCCCCGGTGCGGGCACAGATACGCAGTATTTT CASSPGAGTDTQYF
TRBJ2-1 TRBV19 TRBD1 . TGTGCCAGTAGTCTCGGACAGGGGGCCAATGAGCAGTTCTTC CASSLGQGANEQFF
TRBJ2-5 TRBV18 . . TGTGCCAGCTCCAAGGGGATCCAAGAGACCCAGTACTTC CASSKGIQETQYF
TRBJ2-1 TRBV11-3 . . TGTGCCAGCAGCTTGATCCAGGGGAATGAGCAGTTCTTC CASSLIQGNEQFF
TRBJ2-2 TRBV19 . few TGTGCCAGTAGTATAGTGGGAGCGACTGGGGAGCTGTTTTTT CASSIVGATGELFF
TRBJ1-5 TRBV6-5 TRBD1 . TGTGCCAGCAGGGACAGGTTGAATCAGCCCCAGCATTTT CASRDRLNQPQHF
TRBJ2-1 TRBV6-5 TRBD2 . TGTGCCAGCATTCTCGGGACTAGCGGGAGGAATGAGCAGTTCTTC CASILGTSGRNEQFF
TRBJ1-1 TRBV11-2 TRBD1 . TGTGCCAGCAGCGCTCATCGCCACGGGACAGGTACCTCTGAAGCTTTCTTT CASSAHRHGTGTSEAFF
TRBJ1-3 TRBV15 . . TGTGCCACCAGCAGAGTCAAGCAGGGTGAAAACACCATATATTTT CATSRVKQGENTIYF
TRBJ1-2 TRBV2 . . TGTGCCAGCAAAGGGGTGGGATTAGCTAACTATGGCTACACCTTC CASKGVGLANYGYTF
TRBJ1-1 TRBV5-1 TRBD1 . TGCGCCAGCAGCTACCTAGGGGGCCAAAACACTGAAGCTTTCTTT CASSYLGGQNTEAFF
TRBJ1-4 TRBV5-1 TRBD1 . TGCGCCAGCAGCTATGGGACAGGGATCTCGATAACAACTAATGAAAAACTGTTTTTT CASSYGTGISITTNEKLFF
TRBJ2-1 TRBV2 . . TGTGCCAGCAAAACGGGAGTATACAATGAGCAGTTCTTC CASKTGVYNEQFF
TRBJ1-1 TRBV6-4 . once TGTGCCAGCAGTGAATCGGGGAACACTGAAGCTTTCTTT CASSESGNTEAFF
TRBJ2-1 TRBV11-2 TRBD2 once TGTGCCAGCAGCCCTTTGGGGGGGGGCTACAATGAGCAGTTCTTC CASSPLGGGYNEQFF
TRBJ1-2 TRBV12-3/TRBV12-4 TRBD1 few TGTGCCAGCAGACCCGGGACAGGGGATGGCTACACCTTC CASRPGTGDGYTF
TRBJ2-7 TRBV7-9 . . TGTGCCAGCAGCTTATCGTTGGCAGGGGGGACTCCCGAGCAGTACTTC CASSLSLAGGTPEQYF